A selection of T cell receptor beta chains follows, all from one sample in a study of human T cells and chemical hapten exposure. Using its own MiXCR run on the RACE reads, TCRdb lists one record per CDR3 protein. This sample has approximately 87,000 distinct CDR3 sequences; more than 9.5% occur once, and the top ten carry 3.2%. The sample here was whole blood, taken in connection with sensitization to the hapten diphenylcyclopropenone (DPC). These receptors all come from a woman aged 40 to 50 with alopecia areata. Some clones in this sample may be carry-over from other donors' samples. The conserved cysteine and the conserved F or W are not part of the CDR3 here. D genes are given only for firm matches.

CDR3: ASSLGEYNEQF
D: .
V: TRBV7-9

CDR3: ASSLVGGTADSPLH
D: .
V: TRBV7-2

CDR3: AIRTDRGNYGYT
D: TRBD1
V: TRBV10-3

CDR3: ASTTTGGKYNEQF
D: TRBD1
V: TRBV19

CDR3: ASLIRDTISYNEQF
D: .
V: TRBV28

CDR3: AIRDSGRASDEQF
D: TRBD2
V: TRBV10-3

CDR3: ASSLGQGGGYT
D: .
V: TRBV5-5

CDR3: ASSLSGISLNEQF
D: .
V: TRBV7-2

CDR3: ASSRTSGRNEQF
D: TRBD2
V: TRBV6-5

CDR3: ASSSIGSSYEQY
D: .
V: TRBV5-5

CDR3: ATSDDRISTGELF
D: .
V: TRBV24-1

CDR3: ASIFFQGGNQPQH
D: TRBD1
V: TRBV6-1

CDR3: ASSFPGQGAREQY
D: TRBD1
V: TRBV5-6

CDR3: ASSPAGGINTGELF
D: .
V: TRBV9

CDR3: ASSPAAGGTDTQY
D: .
V: TRBV7-2

CDR3: ASSQQEYGYT
D: .
V: TRBV4-2

CDR3: ASSLAGFMEQY
D: .
V: TRBV11-2

CDR3: ASDRGVGGDTQY
D: TRBD2
V: TRBV12-5

CDR3: ASSQGGSANTGELF
D: .
V: TRBV4-1

CDR3: SARGDISSYEQY
D: .
V: TRBV20-1

CDR3: ASSPRTNYEQY
D: .
V: TRBV6-2/TRBV6-3

CDR3: ASSLLGQGQSYEQY
D: TRBD1
V: TRBV28

CDR3: ASSQRSPDTQY
D: .
V: TRBV4-2

CDR3: ASSRGRVLEGYT
D: .
V: TRBV7-9

CDR3: ASSPLGGVSTDTQY
D: .
V: TRBV3-1

CDR3: ASTVSVGGAGEQF
D: TRBD2
V: TRBV12-3/TRBV12-4

CDR3: ASSHPVPGSEAF
D: .
V: TRBV14

CDR3: ALLLSSYNEQF
D: .
V: TRBV2

CDR3: ASSPPQGVQGWGEQY
D: .
V: TRBV7-2

CDR3: ASSLGIQGGEQY
D: .
V: TRBV7-2

CDR3: ASSPRYGYYNEQF
D: .
V: TRBV19

CDR3: ASSLFQGVHEQY
D: TRBD1
V: TRBV12-3/TRBV12-4

CDR3: ASSPGGQVSYEQY
D: .
V: TRBV7-8

CDR3: ASTRAELNEKLF
D: .
V: TRBV6-6

CDR3: ASSSSPRGRLTNYGYT
D: .
V: TRBV28

CDR3: ASSFDQGGWNEQF
D: .
V: TRBV12-3/TRBV12-4

CDR3: ASSPGTKETQY
D: .
V: TRBV18